The 5 T cell receptor beta chains below were found in one sample sequenced in a study of blood T cell repertoires in COVID-19. Method: immunoSEQ multiplex PCR; TCRdb's copy keeps in-frame clones and lacks some. The sample lists about 96,000 clones, 80% to 90% occurring once. The specimen sequenced was peripheral blood. Receptors were obtained from a human donor with COVID-19, enrolled during active disease. The donor label of this sample is uncertain.

This sequence joins TRBV10-2 and TRBJ2-7; D perhaps matches TRBD2 (6 bases). Between the trimmed V and J ends, which lost 5 bases and 0 bases, there was a span of 14 bases. Germline-derived CDR1 and CDR2 are WSHSY and SAAADI. The CDR3 is 15 amino acids. The DNA for the CDR3 is TGCGCCAGCAGTTCTGGACTATGGAGCTCCTACGAGCAGTACTTC. As protein: CASSSGLWSSYEQYF.

The V and J genes are TRBV27 and TRBJ2-3, with 8 bases matching TRBD2. The junction had 11 bases not matched to a gene; V was cut back by 5 bases and J by 1 base. CDR1 is MNHEY, CDR2 SMNVEV, per germline (reference sequence). This CDR3 contains 17 residues. The CDR3 nucleotides read TGTGCCAGCAGTAGGACCTCCGGGACTAGTGGCACAGATACGCAGTATTTT. Protein: CASSRTSGTSGTDTQYF.

J is TRBJ2-1 and V is TRBV27; 10 bases fit TRBD1. The V segment lost 5 bases and the J segment 3 bases; nucleotides outside the gene matches: 10. This CDR3 comprises 17 residues. Germline V lookup: CDR1 MNHEY, CDR2 SMNVEV (reference sequence). CDR3 DNA: TGTGCCAGCAGTATCACGCACCGGGACAGGGGCTACAATGAGCAGTTCTTC. Encoded protein: CASSITHRDRGYNEQFF.

The rearrangement uses TRBV2 and TRBJ2-7, with 8 bases identical to TRBD1. The CDR3 is 14 residues long. The V gene's germline CDR1 is SNHLY and CDR2 FYNNEI. Trimming took 7 bases from V and 0 from J; bases not matched to a gene: 5. The CDR3 sequence: CASTGQGTSYEQYF. CDR3 bases: TGTGCCAGCACTGGACAGGGTACCTCCTACGAGCAGTACTTC.

This clone has just one count. The rearrangement links TRBV6-5 to TRBJ1-2; D perhaps matches TRBD1 (5 bases). Germline assignment: CDR1 MNHEY and CDR2 SVGAGI. This CDR3 spans 13 amino acids. V was pared by 10 bases and J by 4 bases, with 16 bases between. Here the CDR3 reads CATLRQGVYGYTF. The CDR3 DNA reads TGTGCCACCTTACGCCAGGGTGTCTATGGCTACACCTTC.